The rows below give T cell receptor beta chains drawn from one sample of a study of blood T cell repertoires in COVID-19. Generated by immunoSEQ multiplex PCR, the TCRdb table keeps only in-frame clones and is missing some. The data contain about 86,000 clones, 65% to 85% of them singletons. The sample was peripheral blood. These receptors were collected from a woman aged 80 or over with active or convalescent COVID-19. CDR3s include the opening cysteine and the closing phenylalanine or tryptophan. The D gene is left open where the match is weak. Clone size is shown for a subset of rows, as once, few, many or a class of expanded clone.

j_call: TRBJ2-5; v_call: TRBV2; d_call: .; clone_size: once; cdr3_nt: TGTGCCAGCCATGAGACTAGAAAAGAGACCCAGTACTTC; cdr3_aa: CASHETRKETQYF
j_call: TRBJ2-1; v_call: TRBV29-1; d_call: TRBD2; clone_size: .; cdr3_nt: TGCAGCGTGGCGGTAGCGGGGGGAGGAAATGAGCAGTTCTTC; cdr3_aa: CSVAVAGGGNEQFF
j_call: TRBJ2-7; v_call: TRBV15; d_call: .; clone_size: .; cdr3_nt: TGTGCCACCAGCAGAGACCGGTCCAGCGCTACCTACGAGCAGTACTTC; cdr3_aa: CATSRDRSSATYEQYF
j_call: TRBJ2-7; v_call: TRBV5-1; d_call: TRBD2; clone_size: .; cdr3_nt: TGCGCCAGCAGCTGGGAGACTAGCGGGAGAAATAGAGGCGAGCAGTACTTC; cdr3_aa: CASSWETSGRNRGEQYF
j_call: TRBJ2-3; v_call: TRBV6-1; d_call: .; clone_size: .; cdr3_nt: TGTGCCAGCAGTGAAGGTTACGAAGGCAGGGGAGGGACAGATACGCAGTATTTT; cdr3_aa: CASSEGYEGRGGTDTQYF
j_call: TRBJ1-1; v_call: TRBV5-5; d_call: .; clone_size: .; cdr3_nt: TGTGCCAGCAGCTTGGCAGTTTGGGCCACTGAAGCTTTCTTT; cdr3_aa: CASSLAVWATEAFF
j_call: TRBJ2-7; v_call: TRBV19; d_call: .; clone_size: .; cdr3_nt: TGTGCCAGTAGTATTGCCCCAGGGACCTACGAGCAGTACTTC; cdr3_aa: CASSIAPGTYEQYF
j_call: TRBJ2-7; v_call: TRBV5-1; d_call: TRBD2; clone_size: .; cdr3_nt: TGCGCCAGCAGCCCACGGCGGGGCGGGGGTACCTACGAGCAGTACTTC; cdr3_aa: CASSPRRGGGTYEQYF
j_call: TRBJ2-5; v_call: TRBV7-9; d_call: TRBD1; clone_size: .; cdr3_nt: TGTGCCAGCAGCCCAGGACAGGGGAAAGAGACCCAGTACTTC; cdr3_aa: CASSPGQGKETQYF
j_call: TRBJ1-5; v_call: TRBV30; d_call: .; clone_size: .; cdr3_nt: TGTGCCTGGAGTCCCATTAATATAGACAATCAGCCCCAGCATTTT; cdr3_aa: CAWSPINIDNQPQHF
j_call: TRBJ2-6; v_call: TRBV4-3; d_call: TRBD1; clone_size: .; cdr3_nt: TGCGCCAGCAGCTTTTACCAGGGGGCTGGGGCCAACGTCCTGACTTTC; cdr3_aa: CASSFYQGAGANVLTF
j_call: TRBJ1-2; v_call: TRBV30; d_call: .; clone_size: few; cdr3_nt: TGTGCCTGGAGCGGAGGGTCCGGCTACACCTTC; cdr3_aa: CAWSGGSGYTF
j_call: TRBJ2-3; v_call: TRBV7-6; d_call: TRBD2; clone_size: few; cdr3_nt: TGTGCCAGCAGCTTCTCACCCGGGACTAATCCAGATACGCAGTATTTT; cdr3_aa: CASSFSPGTNPDTQYF
j_call: TRBJ1-5; v_call: TRBV2; d_call: .; clone_size: .; cdr3_nt: TGTGCCAGCAGCAGGGGTCAGCCCCAGCATTTT; cdr3_aa: CASSRGQPQHF
j_call: TRBJ1-3; v_call: TRBV28; d_call: .; clone_size: .; cdr3_nt: TGTGCCAGCAGTGGATACAGGGTCTCTGGAAACACCATATATTTT; cdr3_aa: CASSGYRVSGNTIYF
j_call: TRBJ2-3; v_call: TRBV7-2; d_call: TRBD2; clone_size: .; cdr3_nt: TGTGCCAGCAGCTTAGTCGGGGGGGACACAGATACGCAGTATTTT; cdr3_aa: CASSLVGGDTDTQYF
j_call: TRBJ2-5; v_call: TRBV6-6; d_call: .; clone_size: .; cdr3_nt: TGTGCCAGCAGGCCGCGGGGGCCCCAAGAGACCCAGTACTTC; cdr3_aa: CASRPRGPQETQYF
j_call: TRBJ1-5; v_call: TRBV27; d_call: .; clone_size: .; cdr3_nt: TGTGCCAGCAGTGAACAGGGTGCAGATCAGCCCCAGCATTTT; cdr3_aa: CASSEQGADQPQHF
j_call: TRBJ2-7; v_call: TRBV5-4; d_call: .; clone_size: .; cdr3_nt: TGTGCCAGCAGCCCTGGGGGGGAGCAGTACTTC; cdr3_aa: CASSPGGEQYF
j_call: TRBJ1-2; v_call: TRBV5-4; d_call: TRBD1; clone_size: few; cdr3_nt: TGTGCCAGCCAGCTTGACACAGGGGGCAGATATGGCTACACCTTC; cdr3_aa: CASQLDTGGRYGYTF
j_call: TRBJ2-6; v_call: TRBV5-1; d_call: .; clone_size: .; cdr3_nt: TGCGCCAGCACGACCCTCAGCGCGAGCTCTGGGGCCAACGTCCTGACTTTC; cdr3_aa: CASTTLSASSGANVLTF
j_call: TRBJ1-2; v_call: TRBV28; d_call: TRBD1; clone_size: .; cdr3_nt: TGTGCCAGCAACGGGGCAGGGGGTTCCTTTTATGGCTACACCTTC; cdr3_aa: CASNGAGGSFYGYTF
j_call: TRBJ1-3; v_call: TRBV6-5; d_call: .; clone_size: .; cdr3_nt: TGTGCCAGCAGTTACTCGGGGACTACTGGAAACACCATATATTTT; cdr3_aa: CASSYSGTTGNTIYF
j_call: TRBJ1-5; v_call: TRBV28; d_call: .; clone_size: .; cdr3_nt: TGTGCCAGCAGGAGGGAAAGAAATCAGCCCCAGCATTTT; cdr3_aa: CASRRERNQPQHF
j_call: TRBJ1-4; v_call: TRBV6-2/TRBV6-3; d_call: .; clone_size: .; cdr3_nt: TGTGCCAGCAGTTCTCCTGGACGGGAGGGGAATGAAAAACTGTTTTTT; cdr3_aa: CASSSPGREGNEKLFF
j_call: TRBJ2-1; v_call: TRBV7-9; d_call: .; clone_size: .; cdr3_nt: TGTGCCAGCAGCTTAGCCACTCTAGCGGAGCAGTTCTTC; cdr3_aa: CASSLATLAEQFF
j_call: TRBJ2-3; v_call: TRBV2; d_call: TRBD1; clone_size: .; cdr3_nt: TGTGCCAGCAGCTCTAGGACAGGGGGCGGCACAGATACGCAGTATTTT; cdr3_aa: CASSSRTGGGTDTQYF
j_call: TRBJ1-1; v_call: TRBV27; d_call: TRBD1; clone_size: .; cdr3_nt: TGTGCCAGCAGTCCTTTCGGGACAGGGTCCACAAAAACCGAAGCTTTCTTT; cdr3_aa: CASSPFGTGSTKTEAFF
j_call: TRBJ1-6; v_call: TRBV28; d_call: .; clone_size: few; cdr3_nt: TGTGCCGCCCGGAGGAGCTCCTATAATTCACCCCTCCACTTT; cdr3_aa: CAARRSSYNSPLHF
j_call: TRBJ2-7; v_call: TRBV28; d_call: TRBD2; clone_size: .; cdr3_nt: TGTGCCAGCATACAACCCGGGGGGAGCTCCTACGAGCAGTACTTC; cdr3_aa: CASIQPGGSSYEQYF
j_call: TRBJ2-7; v_call: TRBV18; d_call: .; clone_size: few; cdr3_nt: TGTGCCAGCTCACCACGACTTGACGGCTACGAGCAGTACTTC; cdr3_aa: CASSPRLDGYEQYF
j_call: TRBJ1-4; v_call: TRBV2; d_call: .; clone_size: .; cdr3_nt: TGTGCCAGCAGTTATCGACAGTTTAATGAAAAACTGTTTTTT; cdr3_aa: CASSYRQFNEKLFF
j_call: TRBJ1-2; v_call: TRBV2; d_call: TRBD1; clone_size: .; cdr3_nt: TGTGCCAACGATGACAGGGGGTTTGGCTACACCTTC; cdr3_aa: CANDDRGFGYTF
j_call: TRBJ2-1; v_call: TRBV7-3; d_call: .; clone_size: .; cdr3_nt: TGTGCCAGCAGCCCCTCGGCGGGTGGGGAGCAGTTCTTC; cdr3_aa: CASSPSAGGEQFF
j_call: TRBJ2-4; v_call: TRBV18; d_call: TRBD2; clone_size: .; cdr3_nt: TGTGCCAGCTCCCCCGGGGGGTTAGCCAAAAACATTCAGTACTTC; cdr3_aa: CASSPGGLAKNIQYF
j_call: TRBJ2-3; v_call: TRBV4-2; d_call: TRBD2; clone_size: .; cdr3_nt: TGTGCCAGCAGCCTCGGGCTAGCGGGGGGAACTCCAGATACGCAGTATTTT; cdr3_aa: CASSLGLAGGTPDTQYF
j_call: TRBJ1-4; v_call: TRBV19; d_call: TRBD1; clone_size: .; cdr3_nt: TGTGCCAGTAAGGCAGGGGGCTTTGAAAAACTGTTTTTT; cdr3_aa: CASKAGGFEKLFF
j_call: TRBJ2-7; v_call: TRBV4-1; d_call: .; clone_size: .; cdr3_nt: TGCGCCAGCAGCCGATCAGCAGGGGCGTTTAACTACGAGCAGTACTTC; cdr3_aa: CASSRSAGAFNYEQYF
j_call: TRBJ1-2; v_call: TRBV7-2; d_call: .; clone_size: .; cdr3_nt: TGTGCCAGCAGCTTAGATTCCGCTATCAGGGCTTACTATGGCTACACCTTC; cdr3_aa: CASSLDSAIRAYYGYTF
j_call: TRBJ2-5; v_call: TRBV7-2; d_call: .; clone_size: .; cdr3_nt: TGTGCCAGCAGCCCCCCGGCGGGTGCTCAAGAGACCCAGTACTTC; cdr3_aa: CASSPPAGAQETQYF
j_call: TRBJ2-1; v_call: TRBV28; d_call: TRBD2; clone_size: .; cdr3_nt: TGTGCCAGCAGTGAGGCAGGAGGAGCGGGAGGCCTCTACAATGAGCAGTTCTTC; cdr3_aa: CASSEAGGAGGLYNEQFF
j_call: TRBJ1-5; v_call: TRBV5-1; d_call: TRBD1; clone_size: .; cdr3_nt: TGCGCCAGCAGCCGCACAGGGGCCGGGGAGCCCCAGCATTTT; cdr3_aa: CASSRTGAGEPQHF
j_call: TRBJ2-2; v_call: TRBV19; d_call: .; clone_size: .; cdr3_nt: TGTGCCAGTAGCCGGACAACCATCCTCGCCGGGGAGCTGTTTTTT; cdr3_aa: CASSRTTILAGELFF
j_call: TRBJ2-2; v_call: TRBV4-2; d_call: TRBD2; clone_size: .; cdr3_nt: TGTGCCAGCAGCCATCCTACGAGGACTAGCGGGATCTCCGGGGAGCTGTTTTTT; cdr3_aa: CASSHPTRTSGISGELFF
j_call: TRBJ1-2; v_call: TRBV5-5; d_call: .; clone_size: few; cdr3_nt: TGTGCCAGCAGCTTGGGACAGAACTATGGCTACACCTTC; cdr3_aa: CASSLGQNYGYTF
j_call: TRBJ1-6; v_call: TRBV6-4; d_call: .; clone_size: .; cdr3_nt: TGTGCCAGCAGTGAACAGGGAAACTATAATTCACCCCTCCACTTT; cdr3_aa: CASSEQGNYNSPLHF
j_call: TRBJ2-2; v_call: TRBV7-2; d_call: .; clone_size: .; cdr3_nt: TGTGCCAGCAGCCCATACCGGGTGAACACCGGGGAGCTGTTTTTT; cdr3_aa: CASSPYRVNTGELFF
j_call: TRBJ2-3; v_call: TRBV9; d_call: .; clone_size: .; cdr3_nt: TGTGCCAGCAGCGACCGGGTCGGCACAGATACGCAGTATTTT; cdr3_aa: CASSDRVGTDTQYF
j_call: TRBJ1-5; v_call: TRBV28; d_call: TRBD1; clone_size: .; cdr3_nt: TGTGCCAGGTCACACGGGACAGGGGCGACCAATCAGCCCCAGCATTTT; cdr3_aa: CARSHGTGATNQPQHF
j_call: TRBJ2-3; v_call: TRBV19; d_call: TRBD1; clone_size: .; cdr3_nt: TGTGCCAGTAGTATTCGACAGGGGGCTACAGATACGCAGTATTTT; cdr3_aa: CASSIRQGATDTQYF
j_call: TRBJ2-1; v_call: TRBV6-1; d_call: .; clone_size: .; cdr3_nt: TGTGCCAGCAGTGAGCCTCAGGGGATTGAGCAGTTCTTC; cdr3_aa: CASSEPQGIEQFF
j_call: TRBJ2-2; v_call: TRBV18; d_call: .; clone_size: .; cdr3_nt: TGTGCCAGCTCACCCCGGACACTTAACACCGGGGAGCTGTTTTTT; cdr3_aa: CASSPRTLNTGELFF
j_call: TRBJ2-3; v_call: TRBV9; d_call: TRBD2; clone_size: few; cdr3_nt: TGTGCCAGCAGCTTGCACACGGGACTAGTAATAGATACGCAGTATTTT; cdr3_aa: CASSLHTGLVIDTQYF
j_call: TRBJ2-5; v_call: TRBV28; d_call: TRBD2; clone_size: .; cdr3_nt: TGTGCCAGCAGCCCCACCGGGACTAGCGGGAGAGGGAGAGAGACCCAGTACTTC; cdr3_aa: CASSPTGTSGRGRETQYF
j_call: TRBJ1-6; v_call: TRBV4-3; d_call: TRBD1; clone_size: few; cdr3_nt: TGCGCCAGCAGCCAATCCGGGACAGGGGCCTATAATTCACCCCTCCACTTT; cdr3_aa: CASSQSGTGAYNSPLHF